The clone carrying this T cell receptor (beta chain) has only a few counts. What it binds is not known. This sample was taken from a study of T cell repertoires in cytomegalovirus infection. As for the study in general: Recently identified HLA-C-restricted CMV epitopes were among the peptides used. Signatures in public TCR beta sequences pointed to both CMV infection and matching HLA type. General observations from the study: CMV carriers with the relevant HLA were identified by cumulative public TCR beta family frequency. HLA-C-restricted CMV clonotypes gave the most frequent clonotype in two of eight donors.

Germline values: CDR1 SGHNT, CDR2 YYREEE (reference sequence). The CDR3 runs 16 residues. V was clipped by 4 bases and J by 10 bases, with 24 bases between them. MiXCR, applied by TCRdb to the reads, yields one record per CDR3 protein. The data hold around 770,000 distinct CDR3 sequences, with 25% to 35% observed a single time. The sample in question was cultured CD8+ T cells from PBMCs, obtained from culture after CMV antigen stimulation. The TCR was taken from a human donor in good health (CMV status not recorded). Some clones in this sample may be carry-over from other donors' samples. J is TRBJ2-1 and V is TRBV5-4; D might be TRBD1 (5 bases). The CDR3 loop reads CASSRVGAAPPGEQFF. As DNA, the CDR3 is TGTGCCAGCAGCCGAGTAGGGGCGGCGCCCCCTGGGGAGCAGTTCTTC.